The next 2 T cell receptor beta chains were all read from a single sample in a study of T cells in Graves' hyperthyroidism and ophthalmopathy. There were TCR beta CDR3 regions amplified from RNA transcripts. First-round RT-PCR with HTBI primers amplified the TCR CDR3 region. TCRdb redid the calling of the multiplex PCR reads with MiXCR, one entry per CDR3 protein. The data contain about 98,000 distinct CDR3 sequences, roughly 39% of them singletons. The sample taken for sequencing was peripheral blood or thyroid tissue (not recorded which). Receptors were obtained from a woman in her twenties or thirties with Graves' hyperthyroidism.

This clonotype showed up many times. This chain links TRBV5-1 with TRBJ1-2; the D gene is possibly TRBD1 (6 bases). The V end was cut by 5 bases, the J end by 4 bases, with 12 bases between. Looked up from germline, CDR1 is SGHRS and CDR2 is YFSETQ. This CDR3 is 13 amino acids long. As DNA, the CDR3 is TGCGCCAGCAGTCCAGGGGAGGCCTATGGCTACACCTTC. Encoded protein: CASSPGEAYGYTF.

J is TRBJ2-7 and V is TRBV7-9; D might be TRBD1 (5 bases). The CDR3 covers 14 residues. Germline loops: CDR1 SEHNR, CDR2 FQNEAQ (reference sequence). The V end lost 3 bases, the J end lost 5 bases, and 14 bases lay between the germline ends. This CDR3 reads CASSLGARVHEQYF. The CDR3 DNA follows: TGTGCCAGCAGCTTGGGCGCCAGGGTGCACGAGCAGTACTTC. Supplemented by reference TRBV7-9 and TRBJ2-7, the full variable domain reads DTGVSQNPRHKITKRGQNVTFRCDPISEHNRLYWYRQTLGQGPEFLTYFQNEAQLEKSRLLSDRFSAERPKGSFSTLEIQRTEQGDSAMYLCASSLGARVHEQYFGPGTRLTVT.